Shown below are 9 T cell receptor beta chains from a single sample sequenced in a study of blood T cell repertoires in COVID-19. Data came from immunoSEQ multiplex PCR; TCRdb stores just in-frame clones and leaves some out. The sample yields some 380,000 clones, around 90% seen once. Source material: PBMCs or T cells enriched from blood (not recorded which). These receptors originate from a woman between 35 and 50 years old with acute COVID-19.

This chain connects TRBV3-1 (or the pseudogene TRBV3-2) to TRBJ2-2, with D possibly matching TRBD1 (5 bases). Trimming took off 6 bases at V and 3 bases at J, with 11 bases between the two ends. Germline CDR1 and CDR2: LGHDT and YNNKEL (reference sequence). CDR3 length: 14 amino acids. This CDR3 is CASRHLGDTGELFF. The CDR3 bases are TGTGCCAGCAGGCACCTAGGGGACACCGGGGAGCTGTTTTTT.

This clone was detected only a few times. J is TRBJ1-2 and V is TRBV18; TRBD1 might be the D (6 bases). The CDR3 covers 16 residues. Germline V gene lookup returns CDR1 KGHSH and CDR2 LQKENI. The V gene lost 3 bases and the J gene lost 2 bases, with 16 bases spanning the gap. DNA of the CDR3: TGTGCCAGCTCACCTAATACAGGGATTTTAAACTATGGCTACACCTTC. Translation gives CASSPNTGILNYGYTF. Using reference TRBV18 and TRBJ1-2 for the parts outside the CDR3, the full variable domain is NAGVMQNPRHLVRRRGQEARLRCSPMKGHSHVYWYRQLPEEGLKFMVYLQKENIIDESGMPKERFSAEFPKEGPSILRIQQVVRGDSAAYFCASSPNTGILNYGYTFGSGTRLTVV.

About this clone: Other DNA sequences in the same sample also yield this CDR3. This chain links TRBV20-1 with TRBJ1-2; 7 nucleotides agree with TRBD1. This CDR3 contains 11 residues. The V gene's germline CDR1 is DFQATT and CDR2 SNEGSKA (reference sequence). V trimming: 6 bases; J trimming: 5 bases; junction bases outside the gene matches: 3. The CDR3 region has the DNA TGCAGTGCCGGGACAGATTATGGCTACACCTTC. This codes for CSAGTDYGYTF.

This clone was seen a handful of times. V usage is TRBV10-2 and J usage is TRBJ1-2, with TRBD1 identical over 7 bases. The germline V gene has CDR1 WSHSY and CDR2 SAAADI. Trimming at V came to 3 bases and at J to 0 bases, leaving 7 bases not matched to a gene. The CDR3 totals 16 residues. In DNA, the CDR3 is TGCGCCAGCAGTGACAGGGGGTGGTTAGCTAACTATGGCTACACCTTC. This sequence encodes CASSDRGWLANYGYTF.

This chain links TRBV5-4 with TRBJ1-3, with D possibly matching TRBD1 (5 bases). Germline V gene lookup returns CDR1 SGHNT and CDR2 YYREEE (reference sequence). This CDR3 spans 15 amino acids. V lost 0 bases, J lost 0 bases, and 7 bases lay in between. The CDR3 DNA is TGTGCCAGCAGCTTGGAGGGGTACTCTGGAAACACCATATATTTT. It specifies CASSLEGYSGNTIYF. Based on the CDR3 plus reference TRBV5-4 and TRBJ1-3, the full variable domain is ETGVTQSPTHLIKTRGQQVTLRCSSQSGHNTVSWYQQALGQGPQFIFQYYREEENGRGNFPPRFSGLQFPNYSSELNVNALELDDSALYLCASSLEGYSGNTIYFGEGSWLTVV.

The CDR3 spells CASSLIGTDSFGYTF. The CDR3 nucleotides read TGTGCCAGCAGCTTAATAGGGACAGACTCCTTTGGCTACACCTTC. The V call is TRBV7-9, the J call TRBJ1-2; TRBD1 matches 7 bases. Germline CDR1 reads SEHNR; CDR2 reads FQNEAQ (reference sequence). This CDR3 has 15 residues. Trimming cost V 2 bases and J 7 bases; bases outside gene matches: 10. Drawing the rest from reference TRBV7-9 and TRBJ1-2, the complete variable domain is DTGVSQNPRHKITKRGQNVTFRCDPISEHNRLYWYRQTLGQGPEFLTYFQNEAQLEKSRLLSDRFSAERPKGSFSTLEIQRTEQGDSAMYLCASSLIGTDSFGYTFGSGTRLTVV.

The rearrangement joins TRBV6-5 to TRBJ2-6, with D unclear. Trimming took 0 bases from V and 4 from J, leaving 10 bases between them. This CDR3 contains 16 residues. CDR1 and CDR2 (germline): MNHEY, SVGAGI. CDR3 sequence reads: CASSYSRRSGANVLTF. The CDR3 DNA is TGTGCCAGCAGTTACTCCCGCAGATCCGGGGCCAACGTCCTGACTTTC.

The chain recombines TRBV30 with TRBJ1-2; 11 bases are shared with TRBD1. This CDR3 spans 15 amino acids. The V and J ends lost 0 bases and 8 bases, in that order; junction bases with no gene match: 8. Germline lookup yields CDR1 GTSNPN and CDR2 SVGIG (reference sequence). CDR3 amino acids: CAWSVGQGAIWGYTF. DNA for the CDR3: TGTGCCTGGAGTGTCGGACAGGGGGCGATTTGGGGCTACACCTTC.

V is TRBV5-6 and J is TRBJ1-1; 7 bases fit TRBD1. The CDR3 covers 15 residues. Trimming at V came to 4 bases and at J to 5 bases, leaving 11 bases not matched to a gene. Germline lookup yields CDR1 SGHDT and CDR2 YYEEEE. The CDR3 loop reads CASSHRIRGRTEAFF. CDR3 bases: TGTGCCAGCAGCCACCGAATTAGGGGGCGAACTGAAGCTTTCTTT.